The 18 T cell receptor beta chains in this list originate from one sample, sequenced in a study of OX40 agonist ivuxolimab in advanced cancers. Only in-frame clones appear in the TCRdb table, and some are missing; sequencing was by immunoSEQ multiplex PCR. The profile shows about 34,000 clones, roughly four fifths of them singletons. Sequences were derived from CD4+ or CD8+ T cells sorted from blood, sampled in a trial of the OX40 agonist ivuxolimab. The receptors stem from an adult with an advanced solid tumor such as melanoma, head and neck, liver or kidney cancer.

The chain is built from TRBV7-6 and TRBJ2-7, with TRBD1 identical over 8 bases. Germline CDR1 is SGHVS and CDR2 is FNYEAQ. This CDR3 region has 16 residues. With 5 bases clipped from V and 4 bases from J, the junction kept 13 bases outside the gene matches. The CDR3 DNA reads TGTGCCAGCAGCCCCTACGGTAGGCAGGGGGCTTACGAGCAGTACTTC. It is translated as CASSPYGRQGAYEQYF.

J is TRBJ1-2 and V is TRBV19; D uncertain. The V end lost 4 bases, the J end lost 4 bases, and 13 bases lay between the germline ends. Germline V CDR1 and CDR2: LNHDA, SQIVND (reference sequence). The CDR3 is 14 residues long. This CDR3 is CASSKKESTYGYTF. The CDR3 region has the DNA TGTGCCAGTAGTAAAAAGGAGTCCACCTATGGCTACACCTTC.

This chain joins TRBV5-1 and TRBJ2-1; D is undetermined. Germline CDR1 is SGHRS and CDR2 is YFSETQ. Trimming left V 2 bases short and J 7 bases short, with 7 bases between. This CDR3 is built from 12 residues. The DNA of the CDR3 is TGCGCCAGCAGCTTAAAGTGGAATGAGCAGTTCTTC. It is translated as CASSLKWNEQFF.

This rearrangement joins TRBV5-4 to TRBJ1-1; no clear D. V was cut by 2 bases and J by 0 bases, with 5 bases left in between. The CDR3 has 13 residues. Germline CDR1 and CDR2: SGHNT and YYREEE (reference sequence). CDR3 bases: TGTGCCAGCAGCTTCAGAGTGAACACTGAAGCTTTCTTT. This codes for CASSFRVNTEAFF.

This clone was recorded a few times. The chain combines TRBV27 with TRBJ2-2, with D possibly TRBD1 on 5 matching bases. V lost 6 bases and J lost 4, with 9 bases in between. Germline V gene lookup returns CDR1 MNHEY and CDR2 SMNVEV (reference sequence). This CDR3 has 13 amino acids. CDR3 nucleotides: TGTGCCAGCAGGGGGCATGGCACCGGGGAGCTGTTTTTT. It is translated as CASRGHGTGELFF.

The chain has TRBV2 and TRBJ1-1, with 9 bases lining up with TRBD1. V lost 6 bases, J lost 1 base, and 3 bases stayed unmatched. Germline-derived CDR1 and CDR2 are SNHLY and FYNNEI. There are 14 residues in the CDR3. The CDR3 DNA is TGTGCCAGCAGCGACAGGGGGGAGAACACTGAAGCTTTCTTT. Translated, it gives CASSDRGENTEAFF.

V usage is TRBV9 and J usage is TRBJ2-3, with D tentatively TRBD1 (5 bases). CDR1 is SGDLS, CDR2 YYNGEE, per germline. Trimming pared 4 bases from V and 0 bases from J, leaving 12 bases between. This CDR3 spans 15 amino acids. DNA of the CDR3: TGTGCCAGCAGCCCAGGGCAGACTAGCACAGATACGCAGTATTTT. Its protein is CASSPGQTSTDTQYF.

CDR3 sequence: CASSPGQNLYGYTF. The CDR3 DNA sequence: TGTGCCAGCAGCCCCGGACAAAACCTCTATGGCTACACCTTC. This chain links TRBV14 with TRBJ1-2, with D perhaps matching TRBD1 (5 bases). Per germline, CDR1 SGHDN and CDR2 FVKESK. This CDR3 region has 14 residues. V lost 4 bases and J 4 bases, leaving 13 bases between the germline ends.

The chain links TRBV9 to TRBJ1-5; D not certain. V was shortened by 3 bases and J by 3 bases, with 13 bases between the two germline ends. CDR1 SGDLS and CDR2 YYNGEE come from the germline V gene. CDR3 length: 15 amino acids. CDR3 sequence: CASSAAPGFNQPQHF. The CDR3 nucleotides are TGTGCCAGCAGCGCGGCCCCCGGGTTCAATCAGCCCCAGCATTTT.

The V gene is TRBV6-1, the J gene TRBJ1-4; the D gene is possibly TRBD1 (5 bases). The CDR3 runs to 15 residues. Trimming took off 2 bases at V and 0 bases at J, with 7 bases between the two ends. Looked up from germline, CDR1 is MNHNS and CDR2 is SASEGT. CDR3 in DNA: TGTGCCAGCAGTGAACGGGGGGCAACTAATGAAAAACTGTTTTTT. Protein: CASSERGATNEKLFF.

J is TRBJ2-7 and V is TRBV11-2, with 9 bases identical to TRBD1. The CDR3 has 19 residues. The germline gives CDR1 SGHAT, CDR2 FQNNGV. Unmatched junction bases numbered 20, after V lost 5 bases and J lost 3 bases. The CDR3 loop is CASSPSLNFIGDRDYEQYF. The CDR3 nucleotides are TGTGCCAGCAGCCCGAGCCTCAATTTCATTGGGGACAGGGACTACGAGCAGTACTTC.

The chain combines TRBV10-3 with TRBJ1-4, with a weak D call TRBD1 (6 bases). The CDR3 has 14 residues. Germline V lookup: CDR1 ENHRY, CDR2 SYGVKD. The V gene lost 10 bases and the J gene lost 8 bases, with 20 bases spanning the gap. CDR3: CATSPGVGEEKLFF. The CDR3, as DNA: TGTGCCACCTCGCCAGGGGTTGGGGAAGAAAAACTGTTTTTT.

The chain employs TRBV28 and TRBJ2-3; D uncertain. Germline assignment: CDR1 MDHEN and CDR2 SYDVKM. This CDR3 is built from 14 residues. Trimming removed 3 bases from V and 6 bases from J, with 13 bases in between. The CDR3 reads CASSFNSRTDTQYF. In DNA form, the CDR3 reads TGTGCCAGCAGTTTTAATTCTAGAACGGATACGCAGTATTTT.

V usage is TRBV7-6 and J usage is TRBJ1-5; a possible D gene is TRBD1 (5 bases). Germline V gene lookup returns CDR1 SGHVS and CDR2 FNYEAQ. The V and J ends lost 4 bases and 4 bases respectively, with 11 bases between them. The CDR3 loop spans 14 amino acids. The CDR3 loop is CASSSGTGNQPQHF. As DNA, the CDR3 is TGTGCCAGCAGCTCAGGGACTGGGAATCAGCCCCAGCATTTT.

V gene TRBV4-1 combines with J gene TRBJ2-7; no clear D. The CDR3 is 16 amino acids. CDR1 is MGHRA, CDR2 YSYEKL, per germline. V was cut by 1 base and J by 3 bases, with 16 bases left in between. The CDR3 spells CASSQVDLGYYYEQYF. The DNA of the CDR3 is TGCGCCAGCAGCCAAGTAGACCTGGGCTATTACTACGAGCAGTACTTC.

This clone was seen only a few times. V gene TRBV2 combines with J gene TRBJ1-5; 7 bases align to TRBD1. Germline CDR1 is SNHLY and CDR2 is FYNNEI. Trimming removed 5 bases from V and 0 bases from J; junction bases left unmatched: 16. The CDR3 runs 19 residues. CDR3 DNA sequence: TGTGCCAGCAGTCCCACCCCCTACACGACAGGGAATAGCAATCAGCCCCAGCATTTT. It translates to CASSPTPYTTGNSNQPQHF.

V is TRBV6-4 and J is TRBJ2-3, with D tentatively TRBD2 (6 bases). Trimming cost V 3 bases and J 3 bases, with 10 bases left between them. The CDR3 is 14 amino acids. The germline V gene encodes CDR1 MRHNA and CDR2 SNTAGT. The CDR3 coding sequence is TGTGCCAGCAGTGAAGGCGGGGAGACAGATACGCAGTATTTT. As protein: CASSEGGETDTQYF.

The rearrangement joins TRBV30 to TRBJ2-7, with 10 nucleotides matching TRBD1. The CDR3 totals 15 residues. V shed 1 base and J 0 bases; nucleotides not matched to a gene: 3. Germline lookup yields CDR1 GTSNPN and CDR2 SVGIG (reference sequence). CDR3 residues: CAWSARDRGSYEQYF. The CDR3 DNA is TGTGCCTGGAGTGCCCGGGACAGGGGCTCCTACGAGCAGTACTTC.